This entry lists 20 T cell receptor beta chains sequenced from one sample in a study of blood T cell repertoires in COVID-19. This table comes from immunoSEQ multiplex PCR, and its TCRdb copy is limited to in-frame clones, with some not included. This sample yields 250,000 to 350,000 clones, of which around 90% are seen a single time; about 6% belongs to the top ten. The sequencing input was PBMCs or T cells enriched from blood (not recorded which). These receptors were collected from a woman under 40 who had recovered from COVID-19.

This clone was seen only once. The chain employs TRBV7-9 and TRBJ1-6, with D tentatively TRBD1 (6 bases). Trimming removed 5 bases from V and 8 bases from J, with 16 bases in between. The length of the CDR3 is 15 residues. In germline, CDR1 is SEHNR, CDR2 FQNEAQ (reference sequence). The CDR3 DNA follows: TGTGCCAGCAGCCGGCAGGGGATTGGGGATTCACCCCTCCACTTT. As protein: CASSRQGIGDSPLHF.

V and J are TRBV9 and TRBJ2-3, with D possibly matching TRBD2 (6 bases). V gave up 0 bases and J gave up 1 base, with 12 bases separating them. The CDR3 sequence is 16 residues long. CDR1 is SGDLS, CDR2 YYNGEE, per germline. CDR3: CASSVVEGGGTDTQYF. In nucleotides, the CDR3 is TGTGCCAGCAGCGTAGTGGAGGGTGGTGGCACAGATACGCAGTATTTT.

The chain has TRBV4-1 and TRBJ2-7; 10 bases agree with TRBD2. This CDR3 comprises 16 residues. Trimming removed 1 base from V and 3 bases from J; junction bases left unmatched: 6. Per germline, CDR1 MGHRA and CDR2 YSYEKL. The CDR3 reads CASSQGLAGGVYEQYF. The CDR3 bases are TGCGCCAGCAGCCAAGGGTTAGCGGGGGGAGTCTACGAGCAGTACTTC.

The count of this clone is one. The chain joins TRBV18 to TRBJ2-3, with D possibly being TRBD1 (5 bases). This CDR3 has 13 amino acids. CDR1 is KGHSH and CDR2 is LQKENI in the germline V gene. The germline V and J ends were trimmed by 3 bases and 6 bases, with 10 bases remaining between them. CDR3 coding DNA: TGTGCCAGCTCACCGTACAGGTCCGATACGCAGTATTTT. It yields the protein CASSPYRSDTQYF.

This clone has just a few counts. This chain links TRBV7-2 with TRBJ1-1, with 9 nucleotides matching TRBD1. CDR1 and CDR2 (germline): SGHTA, FQGNSA. The CDR3 sequence is 15 residues long. V shed 5 bases and J 4 bases; nucleotides not matched to a gene: 8. The CDR3 loop is CASSRSRDRATEAFF. CDR3 DNA sequence: TGTGCCAGCAGCCGTTCCCGGGACAGGGCCACTGAAGCTTTCTTT.

The chain has TRBV5-1 and TRBJ2-5, with D possibly matching TRBD1 (6 bases). The CDR3 is 13 amino acids. The germline V gene has CDR1 SGHRS and CDR2 YFSETQ. The V and J ends lost 2 bases and 5 bases respectively, with 10 bases between them. Here the CDR3 DNA reads TGCGCCAGCAGCTTACAGGGACGGGAGACCCAGTACTTC. Protein sequence: CASSLQGRETQYF.

V is TRBV9 and J is TRBJ2-5; possibly TRBD2 for D (6 bases). V lost 0 bases and J lost 0, with 12 bases in between. The V gene's germline CDR1 is SGDLS and CDR2 YYNGEE. The CDR3 contains 16 residues. This chain's CDR3 is CASSVALEGYQETQYF. The CDR3 DNA follows: TGTGCCAGCAGCGTAGCGTTGGAGGGTTACCAAGAGACCCAGTACTTC.

The rearrangement joins TRBV7-5 to TRBJ1-3; no DNA check was done on the table's D call, TRBD1. TRBV7-5 is flagged as a pseudogene. This CDR3 spans 19 amino acids. CDR3 coding DNA: TGTGCCAGAAGCTTACACTGCCCGACAGGGTGTTTAGCGGGAAACACCATATATTTT. Amino acid sequence: CARSLHCPTGCLAGNTIYF.

The chain is built from TRBV19 and TRBJ1-5; D may be TRBD1 (5 bases). This CDR3 spans 14 amino acids. The V and J ends lost 7 bases and 3 bases respectively, with 13 bases between them. Germline V gives CDR1 LNHDA, CDR2 SQIVND (reference sequence). The chain's CDR3 is CASTSGRYNQPQHF. CDR3 nucleotide sequence: TGTGCCAGTACGTCAGGGCGTTACAATCAGCCCCAGCATTTT.

V and J are TRBV4-1 and TRBJ1-2, with D unclear. The V gene lost 1 base and the J gene lost 5 bases, with 14 bases spanning the gap. Germline CDR1 is MGHRA and CDR2 is YSYEKL. The CDR3 runs to 15 residues. CDR3 sequence reads: CASSQGNSAGYGYTF. CDR3 nucleotide sequence: TGCGCCAGCAGCCAAGGTAACTCGGCGGGGTATGGCTACACCTTC.

The chain joins TRBV7-9 to TRBJ1-1; TRBD1 matches 8 bases. V gave up 6 bases and J gave up 4 bases; unmatched junction bases: 4. This CDR3 spans 13 amino acids. Germline CDR1 SEHNR, CDR2 FQNEAQ (reference sequence). Here the CDR3 DNA reads TGTGCCAGCAGGACCACAGGGGGCACTGAAGCTTTCTTT. It is translated as CASRTTGGTEAFF.

The chain combines TRBV6-5 with TRBJ1-1; D is ambiguous. The CDR3 runs 14 residues. The V gene lost 3 bases and the J gene lost 0 bases, with 8 bases spanning the gap. Germline V gene lookup returns CDR1 MNHEY and CDR2 SVGAGI. CDR3 nucleotides: TGTGCCAGCAGTTATCGGGGAGTGAACACTGAAGCTTTCTTT. It is translated as CASSYRGVNTEAFF.

With regard to this clone: This specimen includes other DNA sequences encoding the same CDR3. The CDR3 nucleotides are TGTGCCAGCAGCCTGGGACTAGCGGGGGGAGATACGCAGTATTTT. Translating gives CASSLGLAGGDTQYF. This chain joins TRBV7-9 and TRBJ2-3; 15 nucleotides align to TRBD2. Germline CDR1 is SEHNR and CDR2 is FQNEAQ (reference sequence). The V gene end was trimmed by 5 bases and the J gene end by 5 bases; junction bases not matched to a gene: 2. The CDR3 contains 15 residues.

The chain recombines TRBV30 with TRBJ1-6, with D unresolved. The CDR3 is 11 residues long. Germline V gene sequence: CDR1 GTSNPN, CDR2 SVGIG (reference sequence). The V end lost 5 bases, the J end lost 5 bases, and 4 bases lay between the germline ends. CDR3 coding DNA: TGTGCCTGGCTTAATAATTCACCCCTCCACTTT. Translated: CAWLNNSPLHF. The entire variable domain, with the rest obtained from reference TRBV30 and TRBJ1-6, is as follows: SQTIHQWPATLVQPVGSPLSLECTVEGTSNPNLYWYRQAAGRGLQLLFYSVGIGQISSEVPQNLSASRPQDRQFILSSKKLLLSDSGFYLCAWLNNSPLHFGNGTRLTVT.

The chain uses TRBV30 and TRBJ1-5; 7 bases fit TRBD1. Germline V gene sequence: CDR1 GTSNPN, CDR2 SVGIG (reference sequence). The CDR3 has 16 residues. Unmatched junction bases numbered 9, after V lost 4 bases and J lost 0 bases. CDR3 amino acids: CAWTEQGSYSNQPQHF. For the CDR3, the DNA is TGTGCCTGGACCGAACAGGGGTCCTATAGCAATCAGCCCCAGCATTTT.

V usage is TRBV5-1 and J usage is TRBJ1-6; TRBD1 might be the D (5 bases). Germline V lookup: CDR1 SGHRS, CDR2 YFSETQ. This CDR3 has 13 residues. Between the trimmed V and J ends, which lost 2 bases and 8 bases, there was a span of 8 bases. The CDR3 region is CASSFSGDSPLHF. Here the CDR3 DNA reads TGCGCCAGCAGCTTTTCGGGGGATTCACCCCTCCACTTT.

The chain has TRBV5-5 and TRBJ2-5, with a weak D call TRBD2 (6 bases). V shed 3 bases and J shed 10 bases, with 22 bases lying between them. CDR1 and CDR2 (germline): SGHKS, YYEKEE (reference sequence). There are 15 residues in the CDR3. CDR3 protein: CASSSEGLTKSHQYF. In DNA, the CDR3 is TGTGCCAGCAGCTCCGAGGGACTGACGAAGAGCCACCAGTACTTC.

The V call is TRBV10-3, the J call TRBJ1-5; 7 bases match TRBD1. The CDR3 extends over 14 amino acids. Unmatched junction bases numbered 1, after V lost 0 bases and J lost 5 bases. The germline gives CDR1 ENHRY, CDR2 SYGVKD. The CDR3 sequence is CAISESGQHQPQHF. The CDR3 DNA follows: TGTGCCATCAGTGAGTCGGGACAGCATCAGCCCCAGCATTTT.

This chain joins TRBV9 and TRBJ2-2; TRBD2 matches 12 bases. Germline CDR1 and CDR2: SGDLS and YYNGEE. The CDR3 spans 17 residues. The trim removed 2 bases at V and 0 bases at J, leaving 2 bases unmatched. The CDR3 coding sequence is TGTGCCAGCAGCGTGGCTAGCGGGGGGGCGAACACCGGGGAGCTGTTTTTT. Protein sequence: CASSVASGGANTGELFF. Full variable domain (missing parts from reference TRBV9 and TRBJ2-2): DSGVTQTPKHLITATGQRVTLRCSPRSGDLSVYWYQQSLDQGLQFLIQYYNGEERAKGNILERFSAQQFPDLHSELNLSSLELGDSALYFCASSVASGGANTGELFFGEGSRLTVL.

This chain connects TRBV9 to TRBJ1-1; no definite D call. V lost 5 bases, J lost 3 bases, and 11 bases lay in between. This CDR3 has 13 residues. CDR1 is SGDLS and CDR2 is YYNGEE in the germline V gene. The CDR3 reads CASRTQEDTEAFF. CDR3 nucleotide sequence: TGTGCCAGCAGAACCCAGGAGGACACTGAAGCTTTCTTT.